Listed below are T cell receptor beta chains from one sample, sequenced in a study of long-term antiretroviral therapy in people with HIV. The method was immunoSEQ multiplex PCR; TCRdb's version includes in-frame clones alone and lacks a portion of them. Of over 25,000 clones in the sample, 96% were seen once. This specimen was unsorted PBMCs, taken approximately 6.5 years after starting antiretroviral therapy. The receptors were sampled from a man aged 25-45 years with HIV. Each CDR3 is given with its conserved first and last residue. The D gene is left open where the match is weak. Clone sizes are given selectively: once, few, many, or a class where the clone is expanded.

>TRBJ1-1|TRBV7-2|NA|NA
TGTGCCAGCAGCATAGACAGCCTTGAAGCTTTCTTT
CASSIDSLEAFF
>TRBJ2-7|TRBV6-5|TRBD1|NA
TGTGCCAGCAGTTACGACTGGACAGGGAGGAACGAGCAGTACTTC
CASSYDWTGRNEQYF
>TRBJ1-1|TRBV5-1|NA|NA
TGCGCCAGCAGCCCCGCCCGGGGCCGCACTGAAGCTTTCTTT
CASSPARGRTEAFF
>TRBJ2-1|TRBV10-2|TRBD2|NA
TGCGCCAGCAGTGAGCAAGCGGGAGAGTTTGAGCAGTTCTTC
CASSEQAGEFEQFF
>TRBJ1-2|TRBV14|NA|NA
TGTGCCAGCAGCCCCCGGTCACGGATAAACTATGGCTACACCTTC
CASSPRSRINYGYTF
>TRBJ1-1|TRBV27|TRBD1|NA
TGTGCCAGCAGTCGCCACGGACAGGGCGGCACTGAAGCTTTCTTT
CASSRHGQGGTEAFF
>TRBJ1-1|TRBV7-3|TRBD1|NA
TGTGCCAGCAGCTTGGGGACAGGGCCGAACACTGAAGCTTTCTTT
CASSLGTGPNTEAFF
>TRBJ1-1|TRBV19|NA|NA
TGTGCCAGTAGCGACCGAGGCGTTGAAGCTTTCTTT
CASSDRGVEAFF
>TRBJ2-3|TRBV2|NA|NA
TGTGCCTCCCTACCAGGCACAGATACGCAGTATTTT
CASLPGTDTQYF
>TRBJ2-2|TRBV4-3|NA|once
TGCGCCAGCAGCCAAGGGGGAACCCGGCGGTACACCGGGGAGCTGTTTTTT
CASSQGGTRRYTGELFF
>TRBJ1-1|TRBV30|TRBD1|NA
TGTGCCTGGAGTGTGGGGCAGGGGGCCGAAGCTTTCTTT
CAWSVGQGAEAFF
>TRBJ2-2|TRBV11-3|NA|NA
TGTGCCAGCAGCTTAGATCTACAGGGAAGGTACACCGGGGAGCTGTTTTTT
CASSLDLQGRYTGELFF
>TRBJ1-2|TRBV15|TRBD1|NA
TGTGCCACCAGCCGGACAGGGGCAAACTATGGCTACACCTTC
CATSRTGANYGYTF
>TRBJ2-4|TRBV6-6|NA|NA
TGTGCCAGCAGCTTCCTAGTCCCCCTAGCCAAAAACATTCAGTACTTC
CASSFLVPLAKNIQYF
>TRBJ2-7|TRBV6-6|NA|NA
TGTGCCAGCAGTTACCCCCTATCGGGGAGCTCCTACGAGCAGTACTTC
CASSYPLSGSSYEQYF
>TRBJ2-1|TRBV6-1|NA|NA
TGTGCCAGCAGTGAGGGCTGGGCGGAATCCTACAATGAGCAGTTCTTC
CASSEGWAESYNEQFF
>TRBJ2-2|TRBV7-2|TRBD1|NA
TGTGCCAGCAGCTCCGGGACAGGGCCATACACCGGGGAGCTGTTTTTT
CASSSGTGPYTGELFF
>TRBJ2-5|TRBV19|NA|NA
TGTGCCAGTAGTATCTTTAGATCGGCAGAGACCCAGTACTTC
CASSIFRSAETQYF
>TRBJ1-6|TRBV7-8|NA|NA
TGTGCCAGCAGCCCCTCCGGAGGGAATTCACCCCTCCACTTT
CASSPSGGNSPLHF
>TRBJ2-3|TRBV7-2|NA|NA
TGTGCCAGCAGCTTAACTTTTATGGGGACAAGGGCTACTGATACGCAGTATTTT
CASSLTFMGTRATDTQYF
>TRBJ2-1|TRBV30|NA|NA
TGTGCCTGGAGTGGGTTCAATGAGCAGTTCTTC
CAWSGFNEQFF
>TRBJ2-2|TRBV25-1|NA|NA
TGTGCCAGCACCGAGGCCGGACCTCTGGGCGGGGAGCTGTTTTTT
CASTEAGPLGGELFF
>TRBJ2-1|TRBV9|TRBD2|NA
TGTGCCAGCAGCCTCCGGGGAGGGTACAATGAGCAGTTCTTC
CASSLRGGYNEQFF
>TRBJ1-5|TRBV30|NA|few
TGTGCCTGGAGTGGAGGGGTAGGTCAGCCCCAGCATTTT
CAWSGGVGQPQHF
>TRBJ1-5|TRBV10-2|TRBD1|NA
TGCGCCAGCTCGAAAGGAACGCCGTGGGACAGCAAAAATTTT
CASSKGTPWDSKNF
>TRBJ1-1|TRBV19|NA|NA
TGTGCCAGTACTTACAGGGAAGGGAGCACTGAAGCTTTCTTT
CASTYREGSTEAFF
>TRBJ1-4|TRBV27|NA|NA
TGTGCCAGCAGCCCATACAAAGCTAGAACAACTAATGAAAAACTGTTTTTT
CASSPYKARTTNEKLFF
>TRBJ2-3|TRBV2|NA|NA
TGTGCCAGCAGTGGGGGGATCGCCTACACAGATACGCAGTATTTT
CASSGGIAYTDTQYF
>TRBJ2-3|TRBV5-1|NA|NA
TGCGCCAGCAGCTTGGTGACTAGCACAGATACGCAGTATTTT
CASSLVTSTDTQYF
>TRBJ1-1|TRBV23-1|NA|once
TGCGCCAGCAGTCAGTCCGCAGATGACGAAGCTTTCTTT
CASSQSADDEAFF
>TRBJ1-5|TRBV18|NA|NA
TGTGCCAGCTCACCGACAGTCCATCAGCCCCAGCATTTT
CASSPTVHQPQHF
>TRBJ1-2|TRBV6-6|NA|NA
TGTGCCAGCAGTTCAGGGGATGGCTACACCTTC
CASSSGDGYTF
>TRBJ2-3|TRBV20-1|NA|NA
TGCAGCACAGATACGCAGTATTTT
CSTDTQYF
>TRBJ2-2|TRBV19|TRBD1|NA
TGTGCCAGTAGCCTGACAGGGGACACCGGGGAGCTGTTTTTT
CASSLTGDTGELFF
>TRBJ2-5|TRBV5-5|NA|NA
TGTGCCAGCAGCTTGGAGCAGGAAGAGACCCAGTACTTC
CASSLEQEETQYF
>TRBJ1-5|TRBV30|NA|NA
TGTGCCTGGAGTGTATTAGACGTTAATCAGCCCCAGCATTTT
CAWSVLDVNQPQHF